This T cell receptor (beta chain) was profiled in a study of blood T cell repertoires in COVID-19. Losses at the gene ends were 7 bases for V and 0 bases for J; bases not matched to a gene: 11. The V gene's germline CDR1 is MDHEN and CDR2 SYDVKM. The CDR3 sequence is 17 residues long. Data came from immunoSEQ multiplex PCR; TCRdb stores just in-frame clones and leaves some out. Of about 110,000 clones listed, 55% to 75% are singletons. The chain is built from TRBV28 and TRBJ1-5, with 8 bases fitting TRBD1. The TCR was taken from a woman aged 40-49 years with acute or convalescent COVID-19. The sequencing input was peripheral blood. The CDR3 DNA reads TGTGCCAGCACCGCGGCAGGGGGCTACCTTAGCAATCAGCCCCAGCATTTT. Protein: CASTAAGGYLSNQPQHF. Complete variable domain (other parts from reference TRBV28 and TRBJ1-5): DVKVTQSSRYLVKRTGEKVFLECVQDMDHENMFWYRQDPGLGLRLIYFSYDVKMKEKGDIPEGYSVSREKKERFSLILESASTNQTSMYLCASTAAGGYLSNQPQHFGDGTRLSIL.